Here is one T cell receptor (beta chain) with its context. This record comes from a study of blood T cell repertoires in COVID-19. TCRdb keeps only in-frame clones here, not all; method: immunoSEQ multiplex PCR. The sample contains 130,000 to 150,000 clones, 80% of which appear only once. V was clipped by 5 bases and J by 6 bases, with 20 bases between them. Germline V gene data show CDR1 as SEHNR and CDR2 as FQNEAQ (reference sequence). The CDR3 sequence is 15 residues long. Sequenced sample: peripheral blood. The sequence was collected from a man between 65 and 85 years old who had recovered from COVID-19. The chain uses TRBV7-9 and TRBJ2-7; D perhaps matches TRBD1 (6 bases). The CDR3 is CASSPSDSPITEQYF. CDR3 sequence (DNA): TGTGCCAGCAGCCCGTCGGACAGTCCAATAACCGAGCAGTACTTC.